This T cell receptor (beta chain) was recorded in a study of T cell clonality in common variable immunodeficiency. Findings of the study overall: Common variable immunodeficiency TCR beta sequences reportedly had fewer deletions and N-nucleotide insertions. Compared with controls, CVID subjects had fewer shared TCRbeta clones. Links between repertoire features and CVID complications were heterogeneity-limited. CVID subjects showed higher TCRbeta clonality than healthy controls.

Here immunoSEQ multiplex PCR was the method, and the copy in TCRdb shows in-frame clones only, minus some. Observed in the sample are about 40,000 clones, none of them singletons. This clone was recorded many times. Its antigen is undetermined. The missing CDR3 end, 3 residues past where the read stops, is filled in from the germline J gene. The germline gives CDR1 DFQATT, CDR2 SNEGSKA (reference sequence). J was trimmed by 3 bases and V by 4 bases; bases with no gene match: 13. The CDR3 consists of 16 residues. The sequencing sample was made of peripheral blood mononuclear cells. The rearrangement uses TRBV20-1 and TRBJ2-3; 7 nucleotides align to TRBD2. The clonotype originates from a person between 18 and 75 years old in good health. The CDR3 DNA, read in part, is TGCAGTGCTATGACCCGGGCGGCGGGAGTGACAGATACG. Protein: CSAMTRAAGVTDT. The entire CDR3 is CSAMTRAAGVTDTQYF.